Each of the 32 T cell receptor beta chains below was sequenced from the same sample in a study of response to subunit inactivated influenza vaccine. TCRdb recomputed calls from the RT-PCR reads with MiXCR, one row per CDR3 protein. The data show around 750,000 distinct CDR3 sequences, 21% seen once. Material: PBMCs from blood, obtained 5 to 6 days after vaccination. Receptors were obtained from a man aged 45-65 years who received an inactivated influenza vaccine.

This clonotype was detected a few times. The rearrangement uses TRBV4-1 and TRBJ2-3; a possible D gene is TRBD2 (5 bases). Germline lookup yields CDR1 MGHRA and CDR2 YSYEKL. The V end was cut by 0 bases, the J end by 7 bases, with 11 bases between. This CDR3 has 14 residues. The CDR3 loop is CASSQDPEVNTQYF. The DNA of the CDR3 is TGCGCCAGCAGCCAAGATCCGGAGGTAAATACGCAGTATTTT.

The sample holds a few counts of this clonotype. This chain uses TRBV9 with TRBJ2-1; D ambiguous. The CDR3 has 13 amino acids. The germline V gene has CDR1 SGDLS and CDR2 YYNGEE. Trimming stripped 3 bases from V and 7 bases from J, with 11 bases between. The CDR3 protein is CASSASIVNEQFF. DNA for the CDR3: TGTGCCAGCAGCGCCTCTATCGTAAATGAGCAGTTCTTC.

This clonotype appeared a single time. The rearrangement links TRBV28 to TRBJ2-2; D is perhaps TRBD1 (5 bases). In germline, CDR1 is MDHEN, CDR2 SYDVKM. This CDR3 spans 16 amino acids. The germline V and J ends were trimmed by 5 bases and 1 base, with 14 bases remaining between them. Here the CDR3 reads CASSPQGPLNTGELFF. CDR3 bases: TGTGCCAGCAGTCCGCAGGGTCCCTTGAACACCGGGGAGCTGTTTTTT.

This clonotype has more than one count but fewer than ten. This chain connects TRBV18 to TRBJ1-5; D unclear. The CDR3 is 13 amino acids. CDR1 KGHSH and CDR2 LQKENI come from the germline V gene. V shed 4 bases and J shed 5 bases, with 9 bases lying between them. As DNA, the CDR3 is TGTGCCAGCTCACGAGAGTGGGATCAGCCCCAGCATTTT. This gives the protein CASSREWDQPQHF.

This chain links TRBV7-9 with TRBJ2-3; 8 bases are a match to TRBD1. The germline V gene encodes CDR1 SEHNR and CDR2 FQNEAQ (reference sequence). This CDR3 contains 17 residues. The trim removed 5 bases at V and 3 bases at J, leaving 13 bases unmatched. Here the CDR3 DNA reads TGTGCCAGCAGCCCTCCGGTCGGCAGGGGGCTTACAGATACGCAGTATTTT. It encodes CASSPPVGRGLTDTQYF. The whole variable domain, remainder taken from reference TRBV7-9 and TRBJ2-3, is DTGVSQNPRHKITKRGQNVTFRCDPISEHNRLYWYRQTLGQGPEFLTYFQNEAQLEKSRLLSDRFSAERPKGSFSTLEIQRTEQGDSAMYLCASSPPVGRGLTDTQYFGPGTRLTVL.

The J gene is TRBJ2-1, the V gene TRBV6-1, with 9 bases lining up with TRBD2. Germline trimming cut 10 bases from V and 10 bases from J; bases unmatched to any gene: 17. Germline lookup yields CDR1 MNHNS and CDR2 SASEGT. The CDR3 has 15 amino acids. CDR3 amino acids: CATQFGTSRYGEQFF. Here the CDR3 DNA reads TGTGCCACACAATTCGGGACTAGCCGTTACGGGGAGCAGTTCTTC.

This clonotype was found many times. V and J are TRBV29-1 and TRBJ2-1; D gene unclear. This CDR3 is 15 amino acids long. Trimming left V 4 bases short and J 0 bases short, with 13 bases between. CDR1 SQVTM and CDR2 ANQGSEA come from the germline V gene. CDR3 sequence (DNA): TGCAGCGTTGCGGGCAGGCCGAGCTCCTACAATGAGCAGTTCTTC. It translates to CSVAGRPSSYNEQFF.

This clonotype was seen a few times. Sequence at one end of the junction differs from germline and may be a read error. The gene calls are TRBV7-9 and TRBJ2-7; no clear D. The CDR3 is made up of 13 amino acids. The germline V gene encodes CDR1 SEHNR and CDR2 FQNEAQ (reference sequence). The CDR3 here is CASSTIHSDEQYF. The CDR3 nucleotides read TGTGCCAGCAGCACTATCCACTCCGACGAGCAGTACTTC.

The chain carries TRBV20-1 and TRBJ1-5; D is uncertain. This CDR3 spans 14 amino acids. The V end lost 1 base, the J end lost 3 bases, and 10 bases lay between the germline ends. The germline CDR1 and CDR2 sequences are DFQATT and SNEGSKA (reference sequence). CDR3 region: CSARGGTVNQPQHF. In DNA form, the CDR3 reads TGCAGTGCTAGAGGAGGAACGGTCAATCAGCCCCAGCATTTT.

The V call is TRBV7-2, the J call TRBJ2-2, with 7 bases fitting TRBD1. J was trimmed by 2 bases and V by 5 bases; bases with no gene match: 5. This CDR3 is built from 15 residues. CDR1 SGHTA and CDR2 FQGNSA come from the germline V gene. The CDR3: CASSQRQGNTGELFF. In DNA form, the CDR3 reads TGTGCCAGCAGCCAGCGACAGGGTAACACCGGGGAGCTGTTTTTT. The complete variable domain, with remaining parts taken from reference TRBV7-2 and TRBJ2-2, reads GAGVSQSPSNKVTEKGKDVELRCDPISGHTALYWYRQSLGQGLEFLIYFQGNSAPDKSGLPSDRFSAERTGGSVSTLTIQRTQQEDSAVYLCASSQRQGNTGELFFGEGSRLTVL.

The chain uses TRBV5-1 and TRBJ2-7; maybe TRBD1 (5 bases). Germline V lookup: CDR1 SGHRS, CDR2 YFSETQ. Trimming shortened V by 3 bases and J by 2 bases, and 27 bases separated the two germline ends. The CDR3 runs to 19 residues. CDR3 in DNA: TGCGCCAGCAGCTGGGAAGGGGCCGTGGCAGACCAAAGCCCCTACGAGCAGTACTTC. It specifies CASSWEGAVADQSPYEQYF.

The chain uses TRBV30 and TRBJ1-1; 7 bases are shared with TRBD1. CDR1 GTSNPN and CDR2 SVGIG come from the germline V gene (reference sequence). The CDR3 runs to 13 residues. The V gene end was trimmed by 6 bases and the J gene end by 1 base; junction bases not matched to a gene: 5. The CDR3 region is CACTRDRNTEAFF. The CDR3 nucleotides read TGTGCCTGCACCCGGGACAGGAACACTGAAGCTTTCTTT.

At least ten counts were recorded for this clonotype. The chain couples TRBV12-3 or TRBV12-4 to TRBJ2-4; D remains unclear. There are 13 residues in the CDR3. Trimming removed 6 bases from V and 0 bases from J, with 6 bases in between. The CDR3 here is CASSTIAKNIQYF. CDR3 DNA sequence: TGTGCCAGCAGCACTATAGCCAAAAACATTCAGTACTTC.

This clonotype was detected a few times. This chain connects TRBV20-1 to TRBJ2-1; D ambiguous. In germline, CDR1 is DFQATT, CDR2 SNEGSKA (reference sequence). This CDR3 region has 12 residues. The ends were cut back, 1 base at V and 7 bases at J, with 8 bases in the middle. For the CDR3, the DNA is TGCAGTGCTAGAGGAGCACTGAATGAGCAGTTCTTC. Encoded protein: CSARGALNEQFF.

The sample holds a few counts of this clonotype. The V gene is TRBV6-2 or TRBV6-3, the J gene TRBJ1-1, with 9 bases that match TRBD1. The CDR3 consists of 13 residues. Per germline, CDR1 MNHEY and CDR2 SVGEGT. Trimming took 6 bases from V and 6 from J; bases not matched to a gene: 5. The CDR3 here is CASREQGAAEAFF. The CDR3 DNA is TGTGCCAGCAGGGAACAGGGGGCGGCTGAAGCTTTCTTT.

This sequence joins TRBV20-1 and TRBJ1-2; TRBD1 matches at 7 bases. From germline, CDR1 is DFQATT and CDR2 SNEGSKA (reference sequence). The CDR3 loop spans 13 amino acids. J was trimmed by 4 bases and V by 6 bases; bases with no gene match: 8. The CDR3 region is CSATPTGVYGYTF. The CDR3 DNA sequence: TGCAGTGCCACCCCCACAGGGGTCTATGGCTACACCTTC.

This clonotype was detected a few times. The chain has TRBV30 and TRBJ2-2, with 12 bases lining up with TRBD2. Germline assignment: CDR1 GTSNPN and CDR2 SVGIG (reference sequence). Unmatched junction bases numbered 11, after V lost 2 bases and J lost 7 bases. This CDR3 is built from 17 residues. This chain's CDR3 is CAWSPTRTSGTVGELFF. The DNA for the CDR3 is TGTGCCTGGAGTCCGACAAGGACTAGCGGGACCGTCGGGGAGCTGTTTTTT.

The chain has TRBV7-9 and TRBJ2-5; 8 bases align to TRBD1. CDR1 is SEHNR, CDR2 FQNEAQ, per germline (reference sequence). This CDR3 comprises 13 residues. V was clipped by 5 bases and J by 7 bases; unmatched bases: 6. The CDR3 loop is CASSPGQGRTQYF. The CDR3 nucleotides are TGTGCCAGCAGCCCCGGACAGGGAAGGACCCAGTACTTC. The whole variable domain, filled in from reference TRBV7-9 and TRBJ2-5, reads DTGVSQNPRHKITKRGQNVTFRCDPISEHNRLYWYRQTLGQGPEFLTYFQNEAQLEKSRLLSDRFSAERPKGSFSTLEIQRTEQGDSAMYLCASSPGQGRTQYFGPGTRLLVL.

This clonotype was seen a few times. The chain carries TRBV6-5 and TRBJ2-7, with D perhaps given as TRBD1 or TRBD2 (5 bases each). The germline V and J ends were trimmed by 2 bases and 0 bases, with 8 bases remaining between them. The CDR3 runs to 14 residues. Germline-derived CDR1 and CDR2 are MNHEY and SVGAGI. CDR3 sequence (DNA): TGTGCCAGCAGTTACGGGACGGACTCCTACGAGCAGTACTTC. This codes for CASSYGTDSYEQYF.

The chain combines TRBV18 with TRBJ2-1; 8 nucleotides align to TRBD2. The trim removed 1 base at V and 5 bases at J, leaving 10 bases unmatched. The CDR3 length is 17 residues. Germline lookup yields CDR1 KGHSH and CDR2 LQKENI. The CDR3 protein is CASSPRQSTSGHNEQFF. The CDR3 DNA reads TGTGCCAGCTCACCACGACAGTCCACTAGCGGACACAATGAGCAGTTCTTC.

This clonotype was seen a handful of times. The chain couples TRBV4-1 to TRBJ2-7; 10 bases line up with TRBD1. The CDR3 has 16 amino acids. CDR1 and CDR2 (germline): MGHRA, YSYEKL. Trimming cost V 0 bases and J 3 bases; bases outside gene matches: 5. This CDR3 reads CASSQDWGQGIYEQYF. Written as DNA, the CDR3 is TGCGCCAGCAGCCAAGATTGGGGACAGGGGATCTACGAGCAGTACTTC.

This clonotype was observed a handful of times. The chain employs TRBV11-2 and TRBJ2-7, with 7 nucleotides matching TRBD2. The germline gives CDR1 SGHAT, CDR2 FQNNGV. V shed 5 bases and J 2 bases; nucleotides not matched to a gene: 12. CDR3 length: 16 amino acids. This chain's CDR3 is CASSRQGGTLTYEQYF. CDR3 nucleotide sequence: TGTGCCAGCAGCCGTCAGGGAGGGACTCTCACCTACGAGCAGTACTTC.

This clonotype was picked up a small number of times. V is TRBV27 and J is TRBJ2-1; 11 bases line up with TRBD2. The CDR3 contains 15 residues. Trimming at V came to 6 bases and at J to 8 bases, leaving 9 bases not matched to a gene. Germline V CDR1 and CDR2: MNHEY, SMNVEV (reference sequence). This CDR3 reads CASSPLAGGQHEQFF. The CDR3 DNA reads TGTGCCAGCAGCCCGCTAGCGGGAGGTCAACATGAGCAGTTCTTC.

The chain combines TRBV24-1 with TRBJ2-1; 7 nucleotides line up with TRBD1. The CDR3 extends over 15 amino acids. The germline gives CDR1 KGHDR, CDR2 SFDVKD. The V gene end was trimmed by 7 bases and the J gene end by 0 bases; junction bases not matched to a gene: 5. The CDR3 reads CATSPTGYSYNEQFF. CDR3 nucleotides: TGTGCCACCAGCCCGACAGGGTACTCCTACAATGAGCAGTTCTTC.

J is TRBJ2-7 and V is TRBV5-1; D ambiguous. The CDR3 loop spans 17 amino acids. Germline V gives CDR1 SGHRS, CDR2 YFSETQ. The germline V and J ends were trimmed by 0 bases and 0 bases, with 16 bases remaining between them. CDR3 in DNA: TGCGCCAGCAGCTTGGGGATAGTCAGCTCGAGCTCCTACGAGCAGTACTTC. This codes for CASSLGIVSSSSYEQYF.

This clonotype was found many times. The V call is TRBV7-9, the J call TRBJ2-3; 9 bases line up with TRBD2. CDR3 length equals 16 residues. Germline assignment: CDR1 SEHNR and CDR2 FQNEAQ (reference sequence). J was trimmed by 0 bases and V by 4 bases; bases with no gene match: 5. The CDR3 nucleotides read TGTGCCAGCAGCTCCCGGACTAGCGCGAGCACAGATACGCAGTATTTT. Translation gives CASSSRTSASTDTQYF.

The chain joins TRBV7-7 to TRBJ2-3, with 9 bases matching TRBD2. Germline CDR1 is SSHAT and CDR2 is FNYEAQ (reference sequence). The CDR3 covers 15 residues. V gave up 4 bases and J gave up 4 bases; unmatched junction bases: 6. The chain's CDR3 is CASSSGGGRADTQYF. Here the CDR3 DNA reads TGTGCCAGCAGCTCAGGCGGCGGGAGGGCAGATACGCAGTATTTT.

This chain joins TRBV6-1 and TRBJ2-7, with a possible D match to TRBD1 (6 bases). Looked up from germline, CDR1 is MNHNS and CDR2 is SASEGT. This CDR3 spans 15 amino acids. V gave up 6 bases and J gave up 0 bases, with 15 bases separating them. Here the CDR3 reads CASRSRIGGSYEQYF. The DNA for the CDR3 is TGTGCCAGCAGAAGCAGGATAGGGGGCTCCTACGAGCAGTACTTC.

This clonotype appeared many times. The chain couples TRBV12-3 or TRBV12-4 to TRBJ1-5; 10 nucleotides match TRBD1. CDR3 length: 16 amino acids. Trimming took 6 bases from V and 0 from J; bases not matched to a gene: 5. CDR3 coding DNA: TGTGCCAGCAGCAGAGGGACAGGGGTTAGCAATCAGCCCCAGCATTTT. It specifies CASSRGTGVSNQPQHF.

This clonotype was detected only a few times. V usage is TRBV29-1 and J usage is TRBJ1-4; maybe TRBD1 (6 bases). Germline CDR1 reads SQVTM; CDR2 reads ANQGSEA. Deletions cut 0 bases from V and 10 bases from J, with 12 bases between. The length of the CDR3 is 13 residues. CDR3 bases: TGCAGCGTTGAAGATCCCACCAGGGGAAAACTGTTTTTT. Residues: CSVEDPTRGKLFF.

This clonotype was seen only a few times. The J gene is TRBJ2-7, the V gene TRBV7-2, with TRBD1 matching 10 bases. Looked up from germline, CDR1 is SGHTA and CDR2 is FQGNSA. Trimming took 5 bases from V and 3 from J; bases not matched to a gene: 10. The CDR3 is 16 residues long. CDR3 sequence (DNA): TGTGCCAGCAGCCGACCCCAGACAGGGGGCTACTACGAGCAGTACTTC. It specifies CASSRPQTGGYYEQYF.

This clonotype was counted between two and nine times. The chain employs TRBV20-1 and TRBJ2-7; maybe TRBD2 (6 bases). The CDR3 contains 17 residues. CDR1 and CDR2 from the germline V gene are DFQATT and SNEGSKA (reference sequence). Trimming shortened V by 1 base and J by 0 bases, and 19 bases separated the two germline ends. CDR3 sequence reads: CSARAPSAGQSSYEQYF. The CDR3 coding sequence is TGCAGTGCTAGAGCCCCGTCGGCGGGGCAGTCCTCCTACGAGCAGTACTTC.